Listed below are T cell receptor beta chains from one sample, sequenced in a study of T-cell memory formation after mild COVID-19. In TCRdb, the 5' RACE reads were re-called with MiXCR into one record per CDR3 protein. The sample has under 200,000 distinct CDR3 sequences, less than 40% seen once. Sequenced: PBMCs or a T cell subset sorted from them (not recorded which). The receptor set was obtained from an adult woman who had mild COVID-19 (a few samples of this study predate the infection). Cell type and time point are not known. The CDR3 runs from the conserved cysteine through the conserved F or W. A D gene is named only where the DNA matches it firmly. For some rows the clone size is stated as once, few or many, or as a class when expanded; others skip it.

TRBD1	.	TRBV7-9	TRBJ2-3	TGTGCCAGCAGGTGGACAGGGGGCCAGCCAGATACGCAGTATTTT	CASRWTGGQPDTQYF
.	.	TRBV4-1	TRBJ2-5	TGCGCCAGCAGACCCCCTGTTGACAGCCAAGAGGCCCAGTACTTC	CASRPPVDSQEAQYF
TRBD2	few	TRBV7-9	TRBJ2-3	TGTGCCAGCAGCCAGACTAGCGGGAGTAAAGATACGCAGTATTTT	CASSQTSGSKDTQYF
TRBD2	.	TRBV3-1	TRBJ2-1	TGTGCCAGCAGCCAAAGGCTAGCGGGAGGAAATGAGCAGTTCTTC	CASSQRLAGGNEQFF
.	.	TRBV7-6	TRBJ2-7	TGTGCCAGCAGTAATAGATACACCTACGAGCAGTACTTC	CASSNRYTYEQYF
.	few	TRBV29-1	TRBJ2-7	TGCAGCGTTGAAGGACCCTCCGGACAGTCTGGACCCTACGAGCAGTACTTC	CSVEGPSGQSGPYEQYF
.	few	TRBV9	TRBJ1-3	TGTGCCAGCAGCGTAGACAGCTCTGGAAACACCATATATTTT	CASSVDSSGNTIYF
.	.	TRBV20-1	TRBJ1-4	TGCAGTGCTAGACGAATAGCAACTAATGAAAAACTGTTTTTT	CSARRIATNEKLFF
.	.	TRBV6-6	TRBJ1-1	TGTGCCAGCAGTTATGGGGGTGGGAACACTGAAGCTTTCTTT	CASSYGGGNTEAFF
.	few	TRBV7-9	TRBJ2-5	TGTGCCAGCTCAATTGCTGCTCAAGAGACCCAGTACTTC	CASSIAAQETQYF
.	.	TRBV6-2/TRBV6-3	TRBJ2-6	TGTGCCAGCAGTTACTCAGGGGACGGGGCCAACGTCCTGACTTTC	CASSYSGDGANVLTF
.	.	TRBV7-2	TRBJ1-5	TGTGCCAGCAGCTTAGCGATGGGCAGGGAGGGGGATCAGCCCCAGCATTTT	CASSLAMGREGDQPQHF
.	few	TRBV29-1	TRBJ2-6	TGCAGCGTTGAGGGCAGACAGGCCCACTCTGGGGCCAACGTCCTGACTTTC	CSVEGRQAHSGANVLTF
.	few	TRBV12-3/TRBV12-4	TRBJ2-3	TGTGCCAGCAGTCAGACAGTGGCTGGCACAGATACGCAGTATTTT	CASSQTVAGTDTQYF
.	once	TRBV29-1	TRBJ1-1	TGCAGCGTAGCGACCGGGACTGGGGGGACTGAAGCTTTCTTT	CSVATGTGGTEAFF
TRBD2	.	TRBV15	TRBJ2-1	TGTGCCACCAACCAGCGGGAGAGGGGTGAGCAGTTCTTC	CATNQRERGEQFF
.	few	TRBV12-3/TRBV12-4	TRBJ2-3	TGTGCCAGCTTCAACTGGAACACAGATACGCAGTATTTT	CASFNWNTDTQYF
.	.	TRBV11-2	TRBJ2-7	TGTGCCAGCAGCCCGTCGGAGAATTCCTACGAGCAGTACTTC	CASSPSENSYEQYF
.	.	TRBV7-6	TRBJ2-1	TGTGCCAGCAGCTCCGGGCCCACAGTGCGTGGCAATGAGCAGTTCTTC	CASSSGPTVRGNEQFF
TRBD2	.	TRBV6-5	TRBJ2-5	TGTGCCAGCAGTTACGTCGGGGGGAGTGAGACCCAGTACTTC	CASSYVGGSETQYF
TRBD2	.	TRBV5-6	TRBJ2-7	TGTGCCAGCAGCTTCAGGACTAGCGGGGGTCAAATTCGTACGAAGCAGTACTTC	CASSFRTSGGQIRTKQYF
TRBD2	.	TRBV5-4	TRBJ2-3	TGTGCCAGCAGGCCTAGCGGGAGCCCGTCTAGCACAGATACGCAGTATTTT	CASRPSGSPSSTDTQYF
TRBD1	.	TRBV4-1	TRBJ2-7	TGCGCCAGCAGCCAAGTGGGACAGGCCTCGGAGCAGTACTTC	CASSQVGQASEQYF
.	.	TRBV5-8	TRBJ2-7	TGTGCCAGCAGCTGGGTTCCAGGGAGGAACGAGCAGTACTTC	CASSWVPGRNEQYF
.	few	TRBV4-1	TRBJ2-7	TGCGCCAGCAGCCAAGAATCGGAAGGGGAACGGTACTTC	CASSQESEGERYF
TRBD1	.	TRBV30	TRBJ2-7	TGTGCCTGGAGTACCGGGACAGGCTACGAGCAGTACTTC	CAWSTGTGYEQYF
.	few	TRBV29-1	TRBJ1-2	TGCAGCGTTCTCGGTGGGGAAGCGTTATATGGCTACACCTTC	CSVLGGEALYGYTF
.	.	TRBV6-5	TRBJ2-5	TGTGCCAGCAGTCCAAGTGGCACAGAGACCCAGTACTTC	CASSPSGTETQYF
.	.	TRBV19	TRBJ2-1	TGTGCCAGTAGTATAGATACGGGAAGCTCCTACAATGAGCAGTTCTTC	CASSIDTGSSYNEQFF
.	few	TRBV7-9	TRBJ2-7	TGTGCCAGCAGTTTCGGCGGGTCCTACGAGCAGTACTTC	CASSFGGSYEQYF
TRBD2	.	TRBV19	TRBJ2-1	TGTGCCAGTAGCCTAGCGGGAGGGCGGGTCAATGAGCAGTTCTTC	CASSLAGGRVNEQFF
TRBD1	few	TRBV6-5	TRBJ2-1	TGTGCCAGCAGTTACACAGGGACAGGGGTCAATGAGCAGTTCTTC	CASSYTGTGVNEQFF
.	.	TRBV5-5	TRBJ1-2	TGTGCCAGCAGCCGAGGGCCCGAAATGGATGGCTACACCTTC	CASSRGPEMDGYTF
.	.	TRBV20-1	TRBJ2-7	TGCAGTGCTGAATCGGGGGTTTCCCCCTACGAGCAGTACTTC	CSAESGVSPYEQYF
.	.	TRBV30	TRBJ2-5	TGTGCCTGGAGTGTACGAGGGCAGCTCCAAGAGACCCAGTACTTC	CAWSVRGQLQETQYF
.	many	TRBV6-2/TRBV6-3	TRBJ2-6	TGTGCCAGCAGTTACAGCGGCAGGGTGTCTGGGGCCAACGTCCTGACTTTC	CASSYSGRVSGANVLTF
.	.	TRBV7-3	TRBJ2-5	TGTGCCAGCAGCTTACGAGGGGCGCCAGGGGAGACCCAGTACTTC	CASSLRGAPGETQYF
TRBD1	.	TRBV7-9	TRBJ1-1	TGTGCCAGCAGCCCTACAGGGGGCCCGATTATGAACACTGAAGCTTTCTTT	CASSPTGGPIMNTEAFF
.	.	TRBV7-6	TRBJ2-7	TGTGCCAGCAGCTTAGCCTTCTCCTACGAGCAGTACTTC	CASSLAFSYEQYF
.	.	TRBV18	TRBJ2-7	TGTGCCAGCTCAGCCGGATCGCTTTACGAGCAGTACTTC	CASSAGSLYEQYF
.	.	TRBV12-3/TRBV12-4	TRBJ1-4	TGTGCCAGCAGCCACAGGGACTTACGGAATGAAAAACTGTTTTTT	CASSHRDLRNEKLFF
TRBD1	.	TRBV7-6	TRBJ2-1	TGTGCCAGCAGCCAACTACCAAGACAGGGGCTCAATGAGCAGTTCTTC	CASSQLPRQGLNEQFF
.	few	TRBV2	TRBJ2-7	TGTGCCAGCAGTGAACAGGGGGGGTCCTACGAGCAGTACTTC	CASSEQGGSYEQYF